These 27 T cell receptor beta chains originate from one sample sequenced in a study of blood T cell repertoires in COVID-19. This table comes from immunoSEQ multiplex PCR, and its TCRdb copy is limited to in-frame clones, with some not included. The profile shows approximately 97,000 clones, about nine tenths of them singletons. The sequenced sample was peripheral blood. The source of these receptors is a man aged 60-69 years with acute or convalescent COVID-19.

This clone was counted a single time. The V gene is TRBV2, the J gene TRBJ1-2; D is perhaps TRBD1 (5 bases). This CDR3 has 15 residues. V lost 7 bases to trimming and J lost 4 bases, with 19 bases between them. Germline lookup yields CDR1 SNHLY and CDR2 FYNNEI. The CDR3 loop reads CASTGGAWRVYGYTF. CDR3 DNA: TGTGCCAGCACGGGAGGGGCCTGGAGAGTCTATGGCTACACCTTC.

This chain's CDR3 is CTTNPGQGFTEAFF. CDR3 DNA: TGTACTACGAACCCGGGACAGGGTTTCACTGAAGCTTTCTTT. The chain combines TRBV6-6 with TRBJ1-1; the match to TRBD1 covers 9 bases. Germline CDR1 and CDR2: MNHNY and SVGAGI (reference sequence). The CDR3 is 14 amino acids.

V is TRBV12-3 or TRBV12-4 and J is TRBJ1-1; possibly TRBD1 for D (6 bases). The V end lost 4 bases, the J end lost 4 bases, and 10 bases lay between the germline ends. This CDR3 contains 13 residues. CDR3 amino acids: CASSYLQGTEAFF. CDR3 nucleotides: TGTGCCAGCAGTTACTTACAGGGCACTGAAGCTTTCTTT.

This sequence joins TRBV28 and TRBJ2-3, with 8 bases matching TRBD1. In germline, CDR1 is MDHEN, CDR2 SYDVKM. V shed 6 bases, J shed 1 base, and the junction held 6 bases outside the gene matches. The CDR3 runs 15 residues. In DNA form, the CDR3 reads TGTGCCAGCAGCCTCTTGGACAGGGGCACAGATACGCAGTATTTT. It translates to CASSLLDRGTDTQYF. The full variable domain, with the rest looked up from reference TRBV28 and TRBJ2-3, is DVKVTQSSRYLVKRTGEKVFLECVQDMDHENMFWYRQDPGLGLRLIYFSYDVKMKEKGDIPEGYSVSREKKERFSLILESASTNQTSMYLCASSLLDRGTDTQYFGPGTRLTVL.

The rearrangement joins TRBV5-6 to TRBJ1-1; the match to TRBD1 covers 7 bases. The CDR3 is 14 amino acids. With V trimmed by 0 bases and J by 6 bases, 5 bases remained unmatched. Germline CDR1 reads SGHDT; CDR2 reads YYEEEE. The CDR3 is CASSLGQGIPEAFF. The CDR3 nucleotides are TGTGCCAGCAGCTTGGGACAGGGTATCCCTGAAGCTTTCTTT.

CDR3 in DNA: TGTGCCAGCAGTTTCCAGGGGGCGCGTAATGAAAAACTGTTTTTT. Translating gives CASSFQGARNEKLFF. The genes are TRBV6-5 and TRBJ1-4; 8 bases are a match to TRBD1. The CDR3 has 15 residues. Germline V gives CDR1 MNHEY, CDR2 SVGAGI. The V gene end was trimmed by 4 bases and the J gene end by 4 bases; junction bases not matched to a gene: 5.

This chain connects TRBV20-1 to TRBJ1-2, with 8 nucleotides matching TRBD1. The CDR3 consists of 12 residues. Germline V gene lookup returns CDR1 DFQATT and CDR2 SNEGSKA (reference sequence). The junction had 2 bases not matched to a gene; V was cut back by 3 bases and J by 5 bases. The CDR3 loop reads CSASNRGYGYTF. Here the CDR3 DNA reads TGCAGTGCTAGTAACAGGGGGTATGGCTACACCTTC.

V is TRBV5-1 and J is TRBJ1-2; 9 nucleotides line up with TRBD1. Germline-derived CDR1 and CDR2 are SGHRS and YFSETQ. This CDR3 has 15 amino acids. V shed 3 bases and J 3 bases; nucleotides not matched to a gene: 6. The CDR3 is CASSWTGVTDYGYTF. CDR3 coding DNA: TGCGCCAGCAGCTGGACAGGGGTAACTGACTATGGCTACACCTTC.

This chain joins TRBV9 and TRBJ1-2; TRBD1 matches at 9 bases. Germline values: CDR1 SGDLS, CDR2 YYNGEE. CDR3 length: 15 residues. Trimming cost V 4 bases and J 2 bases; bases outside gene matches: 6. CDR3 sequence reads: CASSPPGTGNYGYTF. CDR3 DNA: TGTGCCAGCAGCCCCCCCGGGACAGGGAACTATGGCTACACCTTC.

The gene calls are TRBV2 and TRBJ1-4; TRBD1 aligns across 8 bases. With V trimmed by 7 bases and J by 7 bases, 5 bases remained unmatched. The CDR3 length is 13 residues. Germline loops: CDR1 SNHLY, CDR2 FYNNEI. CDR3 sequence reads: CASKGQGLEKLFF. In nucleotides, the CDR3 is TGTGCCAGCAAAGGACAGGGACTTGAAAAACTGTTTTTT.

A remark on this clone: The sample contains more than one DNA sequence encoding this CDR3. The chain employs TRBV5-1 and TRBJ1-3; no reliable D call. CDR1 and CDR2 (germline): SGHRS, YFSETQ. The V end lost 0 bases, the J end lost 3 bases, and 7 bases lay between the germline ends. The CDR3 runs to 14 residues. The CDR3 sequence: CASSLEGGGNTIYF. CDR3 in DNA: TGCGCCAGCAGCTTGGAGGGAGGTGGAAACACCATATATTTT.

The genes are TRBV19 and TRBJ1-5; D possibly corresponds to TRBD1 (5 bases). V lost 1 base, J lost 3 bases, and 13 bases lay in between. Germline lookup yields CDR1 LNHDA and CDR2 SQIVND (reference sequence). The CDR3 covers 16 residues. The DNA of the CDR3 is TGTGCCAGTAGTATAGGTGGCAGGGCCTACAATCAGCCCCAGCATTTT. Encoded protein: CASSIGGRAYNQPQHF.

The rearrangement uses TRBV27 and TRBJ1-1; a possible D gene is TRBD1 (5 bases). The CDR3 runs to 14 residues. From germline, CDR1 is MNHEY and CDR2 SMNVEV (reference sequence). V lost 4 bases and J 6 bases, leaving 15 bases between the germline ends. This CDR3 is CASSSRWGAAEAFF. CDR3 DNA sequence: TGTGCCAGCAGTTCGAGGTGGGGCGCAGCTGAAGCTTTCTTT.

V is TRBV5-4 and J is TRBJ1-1, with D perhaps TRBD1 (6 bases). Trimming cost V 3 bases and J 4 bases, with 10 bases left between them. The CDR3 covers 13 residues. The V gene's germline CDR1 is SGHNT and CDR2 YYREEE (reference sequence). This chain's CDR3 is CASSWNRATEAFF. The CDR3 region has the DNA TGTGCCAGCAGCTGGAACAGGGCCACTGAAGCTTTCTTT. The whole variable domain, filled in from reference TRBV5-4 and TRBJ1-1, reads ETGVTQSPTHLIKTRGQQVTLRCSSQSGHNTVSWYQQALGQGPQFIFQYYREEENGRGNFPPRFSGLQFPNYSSELNVNALELDDSALYLCASSWNRATEAFFGQGTRLTVV.

The rearrangement joins TRBV19 to TRBJ2-3; 10 bases agree with TRBD1. The CDR3 loop spans 16 amino acids. In germline, CDR1 is LNHDA, CDR2 SQIVND (reference sequence). V trimming: 1 base; J trimming: 3 bases; junction bases outside the gene matches: 4. DNA of the CDR3: TGTGCCAGTAGTATAGGGGACAGGGGATGGACAGATACGCAGTATTTT. Amino acid sequence: CASSIGDRGWTDTQYF.

This clone was counted once. V is TRBV19 and J is TRBJ2-5; 14 nucleotides match TRBD2. CDR1 is LNHDA, CDR2 SQIVND, per germline (reference sequence). V trimming: 5 bases; J trimming: 2 bases; junction bases outside the gene matches: 10. This CDR3 spans 18 amino acids. CDR3 coding DNA: TGTGCCAGTAGTCCCGGACTAGCGGGGGGCCTAAAGCAAGAGACCCAGTACTTC. Protein sequence: CASSPGLAGGLKQETQYF.

This chain joins TRBV6-5 and TRBJ2-1, with D possibly matching TRBD2 (5 bases). Trimming took off 9 bases at V and 2 bases at J, with 14 bases between the two ends. The CDR3 extends over 14 amino acids. CDR1 is MNHEY, CDR2 SVGAGI, per germline. The CDR3 here is CASRGLLAYNEQFF. The CDR3 nucleotides read TGTGCCAGTAGAGGGTTACTAGCCTACAATGAGCAGTTCTTC.

This clone turned up a few times. The CDR3 DNA follows: TGCGCCAGCAGCTTGGCCGGGTCCACCGGGGAGCTGTTTTTT. Protein: CASSLAGSTGELFF. V is TRBV5-1 and J is TRBJ2-2; D is unclear. The V and J ends lost 0 bases and 4 bases respectively, with 7 bases between them. Germline loops: CDR1 SGHRS, CDR2 YFSETQ. The CDR3 is made up of 14 amino acids.

This clone appeared a few times. This chain uses TRBV2 with TRBJ2-5; TRBD2 agrees at 8 bases. This CDR3 comprises 15 residues. Germline V gives CDR1 SNHLY, CDR2 FYNNEI. V dropped 5 bases and J dropped 1; count of bases not matched to a gene: 6. The CDR3 protein is CASSRSGGSQETQYF. For the CDR3, the DNA is TGTGCCAGCAGTAGAAGCGGGGGATCCCAAGAGACCCAGTACTTC.

The chain employs TRBV19 and TRBJ1-1; 8 bases match TRBD1. Germline V gives CDR1 LNHDA, CDR2 SQIVND (reference sequence). The CDR3 is 15 residues long. With 4 bases clipped from V and 1 base from J, the junction kept 5 bases outside the gene matches. CDR3 in DNA: TGTGCCAGTAGTAGGTCAGGGACAGGGAACACTGAAGCTTTCTTT. The encoded protein is CASSRSGTGNTEAFF.

The rearrangement links TRBV7-9 to TRBJ1-5; tentative D call: TRBD1 (6 bases). Germline values: CDR1 SEHNR, CDR2 FQNEAQ (reference sequence). This CDR3 is 16 amino acids long. V lost 5 bases, J lost 5 bases, and 19 bases lay in between. The CDR3 sequence is CASSRGEGYGHQPQHF. CDR3 bases: TGTGCCAGCAGCAGGGGGGAGGGGTACGGACATCAGCCCCAGCATTTT.

V gene TRBV2 combines with J gene TRBJ1-2; possibly TRBD1 for D (6 bases). Between the trimmed V and J ends, which lost 8 bases and 13 bases, there was a span of 14 bases. This CDR3 is 10 amino acids long. The V gene's germline CDR1 is SNHLY and CDR2 FYNNEI. CDR3 sequence reads: CASEGHRSTF. CDR3 nucleotide sequence: TGTGCCAGCGAGGGACACCGATCCACCTTC.

The chain couples TRBV7-8 to TRBJ1-5; 9 bases align to TRBD1. V lost 1 base and J lost 2; bases outside the gene matches: 12. The CDR3 contains 19 residues. Germline loops: CDR1 SGHVS, CDR2 FQNEAQ. CDR3 nucleotides: TGTGCCAGCAGCTTAGTTTGGACAGGGGTTGGGAAAGGCAATCAGCCCCAGCATTTT. Amino acids: CASSLVWTGVGKGNQPQHF.

V gene TRBV5-1 combines with J gene TRBJ1-2, with D maybe TRBD1 (5 bases). The V and J ends lost 3 bases and 6 bases respectively, with 6 bases between them. This CDR3 comprises 11 residues. The germline gives CDR1 SGHRS, CDR2 YFSETQ. CDR3 residues: CASSSGNGYTF. The CDR3 nucleotides read TGCGCCAGCAGCTCAGGGAATGGCTACACCTTC.

V and J are TRBV4-1 and TRBJ1-1; D is unresolved. The CDR3 covers 15 residues. Per germline, CDR1 MGHRA and CDR2 YSYEKL. Trimming stripped 0 bases from V and 2 bases from J, with 10 bases between. CDR3 residues: CASSQEGGSNTEAFF. CDR3 coding DNA: TGCGCCAGCAGCCAAGAAGGAGGCAGCAACACTGAAGCTTTCTTT.

This chain joins TRBV7-2 and TRBJ1-5; tentatively, D is TRBD1 (5 bases). The CDR3 length is 16 residues. In germline, CDR1 is SGHTA, CDR2 FQGNSA. Deletions cut 5 bases from V and 0 bases from J, with 14 bases between. CDR3 DNA sequence: TGTGCCAGCAGCCCCGGGGGACTACCTAGCAATCAGCCCCAGCATTTT. Amino acids: CASSPGGLPSNQPQHF.

The genes are TRBV7-9 and TRBJ1-2; D gene uncertain. Germline values: CDR1 SEHNR, CDR2 FQNEAQ (reference sequence). Trimming cost V 5 bases and J 0 bases, with 13 bases left between them. The CDR3 extends over 15 amino acids. Written as DNA, the CDR3 is TGTGCCAGCAGCCGTACAGCGGCCACTAACTATGGCTACACCTTC. Protein sequence: CASSRTAATNYGYTF.